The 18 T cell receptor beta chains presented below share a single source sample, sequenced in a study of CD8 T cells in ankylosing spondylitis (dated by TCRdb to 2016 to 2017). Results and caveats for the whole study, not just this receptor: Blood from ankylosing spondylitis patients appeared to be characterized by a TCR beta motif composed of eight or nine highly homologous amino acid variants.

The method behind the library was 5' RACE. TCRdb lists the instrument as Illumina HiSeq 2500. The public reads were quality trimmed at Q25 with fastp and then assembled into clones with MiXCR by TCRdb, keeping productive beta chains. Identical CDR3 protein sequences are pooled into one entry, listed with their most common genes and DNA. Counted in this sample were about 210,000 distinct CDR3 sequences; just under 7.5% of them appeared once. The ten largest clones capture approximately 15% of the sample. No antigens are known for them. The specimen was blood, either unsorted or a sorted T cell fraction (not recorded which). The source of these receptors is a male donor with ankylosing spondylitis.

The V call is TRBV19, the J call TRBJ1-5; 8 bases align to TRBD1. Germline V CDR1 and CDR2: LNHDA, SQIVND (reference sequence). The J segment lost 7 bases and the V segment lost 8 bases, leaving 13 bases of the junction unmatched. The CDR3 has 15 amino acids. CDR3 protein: CASSEADREIQPQHF. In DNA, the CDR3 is TGTGCCAGTTCAGAAGCGGACAGGGAGATCCAGCCCCAGCATTTT. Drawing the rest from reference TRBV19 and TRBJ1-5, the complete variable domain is DGGITQSPKYLFRKEGQNVTLSCEQNLNHDAMYWYRQDPGQGLRLIYYSQIVNDFQKGDIAEGYSVSREKKESFPLTVTSAQKNPTAFYLCASSEADREIQPQHFGDGTRLSIL.

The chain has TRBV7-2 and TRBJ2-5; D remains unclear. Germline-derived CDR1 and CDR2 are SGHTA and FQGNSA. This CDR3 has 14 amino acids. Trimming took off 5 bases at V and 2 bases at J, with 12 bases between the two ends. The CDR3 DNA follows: TGTGCCAGCAGCCTACCGCCTAGTCAAGAGACCCAGTACTTC. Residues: CASSLPPSQETQYF.

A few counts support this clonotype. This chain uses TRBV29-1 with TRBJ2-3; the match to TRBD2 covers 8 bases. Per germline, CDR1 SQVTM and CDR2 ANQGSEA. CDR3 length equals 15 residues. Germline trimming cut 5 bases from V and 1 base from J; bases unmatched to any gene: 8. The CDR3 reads CSVPLRGGGTDTQYF. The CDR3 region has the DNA TGCAGCGTTCCCTTACGGGGGGGCGGCACAGATACGCAGTATTTT.

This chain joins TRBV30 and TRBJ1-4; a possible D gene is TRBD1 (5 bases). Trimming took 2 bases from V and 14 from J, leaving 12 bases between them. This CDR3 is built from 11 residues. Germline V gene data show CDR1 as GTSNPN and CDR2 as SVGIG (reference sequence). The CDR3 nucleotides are TGTGCCTGGAGTTCTATTGGGACCCTGTTTTTT. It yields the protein CAWSSIGTLFF.

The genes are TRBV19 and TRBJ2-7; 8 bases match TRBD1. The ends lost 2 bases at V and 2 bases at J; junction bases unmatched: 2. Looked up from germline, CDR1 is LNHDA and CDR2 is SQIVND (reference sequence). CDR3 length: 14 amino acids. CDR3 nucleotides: TGTGCCAGTAGTATACAGGGGGCCACCTACGAGCAGTACTTC. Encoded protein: CASSIQGATYEQYF.

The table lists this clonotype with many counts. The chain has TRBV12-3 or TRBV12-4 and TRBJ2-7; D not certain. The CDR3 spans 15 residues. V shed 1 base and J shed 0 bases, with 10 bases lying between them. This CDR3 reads CASSLVSSSSYEQYF. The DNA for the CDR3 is TGTGCCAGCAGTTTAGTATCAAGCAGCTCCTACGAGCAGTACTTC.

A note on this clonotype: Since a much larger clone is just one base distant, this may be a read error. The chain's CDR3 is CANTGGPSYEQYF. CDR3 sequence (DNA): TGTGCCAACACCGGAGGGCCTTCCTACGAGCAGTACTTC. The chain is built from TRBV12-3 or TRBV12-4 and TRBJ2-7, with a possible D match to TRBD2 (6 bases). V dropped 10 bases and J dropped 1 base, with 14 bases sitting between them. The CDR3 totals 13 residues.

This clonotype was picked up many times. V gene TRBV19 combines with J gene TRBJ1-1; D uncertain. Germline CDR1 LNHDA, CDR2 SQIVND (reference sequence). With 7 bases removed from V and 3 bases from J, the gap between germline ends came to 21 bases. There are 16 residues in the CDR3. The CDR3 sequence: CASTDLAVAVYTEAFF. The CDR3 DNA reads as TGTGCCAGTACGGATCTGGCAGTAGCCGTCTACACTGAAGCTTTCTTT.

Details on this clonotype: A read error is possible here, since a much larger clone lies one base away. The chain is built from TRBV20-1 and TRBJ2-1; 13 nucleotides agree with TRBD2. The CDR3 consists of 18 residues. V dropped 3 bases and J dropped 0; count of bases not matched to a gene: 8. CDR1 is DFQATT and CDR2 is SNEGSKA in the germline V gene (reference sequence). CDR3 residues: CSARELAGGISSYNEQFF. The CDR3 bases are TGCAGTGCTAGGGAACTAGCGGGGGGGATAAGCTCCTACAATGAGCAGTTCTTC.

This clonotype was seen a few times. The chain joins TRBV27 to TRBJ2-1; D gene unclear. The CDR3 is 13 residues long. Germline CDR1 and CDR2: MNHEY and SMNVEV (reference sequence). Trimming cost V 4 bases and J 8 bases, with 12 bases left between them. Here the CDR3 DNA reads TGTGCCAGCAGTTCACTTGCTCTGGATGAGCAGTTCTTC. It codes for CASSSLALDEQFF.

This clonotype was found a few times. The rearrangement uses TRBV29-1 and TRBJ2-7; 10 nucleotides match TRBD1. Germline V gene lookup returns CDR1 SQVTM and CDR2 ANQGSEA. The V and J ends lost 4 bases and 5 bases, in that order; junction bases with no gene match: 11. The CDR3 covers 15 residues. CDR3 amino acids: CSVAGVEGQGNEQYF. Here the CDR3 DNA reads TGCAGCGTTGCGGGGGTAGAGGGACAGGGGAACGAGCAGTACTTC.

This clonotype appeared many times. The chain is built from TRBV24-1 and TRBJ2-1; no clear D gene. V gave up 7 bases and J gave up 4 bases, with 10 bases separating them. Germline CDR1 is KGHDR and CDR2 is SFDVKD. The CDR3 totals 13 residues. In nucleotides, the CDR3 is TGTGCCACCAGCCAGGACCGATACAATGAGCAGTTCTTC. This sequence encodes CATSQDRYNEQFF.

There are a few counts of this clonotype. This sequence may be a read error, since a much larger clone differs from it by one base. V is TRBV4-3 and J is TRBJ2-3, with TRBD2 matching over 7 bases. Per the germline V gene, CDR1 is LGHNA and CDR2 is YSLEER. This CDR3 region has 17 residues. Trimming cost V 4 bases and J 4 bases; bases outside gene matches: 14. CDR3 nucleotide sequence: TGCGCCAGCAGCCCTACCCTGAATGAGCGGGGCTCAGATACGCAGTATTTT. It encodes CASSPTLNERGSDTQYF.

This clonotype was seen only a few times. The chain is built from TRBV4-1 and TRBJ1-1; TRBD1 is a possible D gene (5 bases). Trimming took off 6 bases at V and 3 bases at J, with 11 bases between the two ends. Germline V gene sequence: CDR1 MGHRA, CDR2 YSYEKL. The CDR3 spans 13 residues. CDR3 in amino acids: CASSRVGDTEAFF. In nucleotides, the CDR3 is TGCGCCAGCAGTCGGGTGGGGGACACTGAAGCTTTCTTT.

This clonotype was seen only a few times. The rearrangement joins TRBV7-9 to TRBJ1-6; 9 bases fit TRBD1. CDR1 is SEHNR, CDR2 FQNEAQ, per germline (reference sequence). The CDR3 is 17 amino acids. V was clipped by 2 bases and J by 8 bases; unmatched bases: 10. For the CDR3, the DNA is TGTGCCAGCAGCTTAAGGACAGGGGACGATGTATATTCACCCCTCCACTTT. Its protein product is CASSLRTGDDVYSPLHF.

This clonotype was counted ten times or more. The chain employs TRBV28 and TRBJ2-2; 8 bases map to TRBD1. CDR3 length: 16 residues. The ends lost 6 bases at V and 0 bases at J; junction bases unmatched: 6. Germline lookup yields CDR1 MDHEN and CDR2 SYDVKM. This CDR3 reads CASRDRTGTNTGELFF. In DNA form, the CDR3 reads TGTGCCAGCAGAGACCGGACAGGGACGAACACCGGGGAGCTGTTTTTT.

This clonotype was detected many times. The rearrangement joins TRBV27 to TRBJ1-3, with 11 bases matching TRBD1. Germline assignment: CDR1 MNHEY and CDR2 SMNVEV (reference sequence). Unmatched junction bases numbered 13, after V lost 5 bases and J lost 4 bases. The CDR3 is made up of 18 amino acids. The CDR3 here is CASSPLIGQGAEGNTIYF. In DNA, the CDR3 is TGTGCCAGCAGTCCTCTTATCGGACAGGGGGCGGAGGGAAACACCATATATTTT.

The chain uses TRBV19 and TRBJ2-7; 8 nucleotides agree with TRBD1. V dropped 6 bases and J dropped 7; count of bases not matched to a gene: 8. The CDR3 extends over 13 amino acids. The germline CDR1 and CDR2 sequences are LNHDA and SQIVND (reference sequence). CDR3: CASSHRTGREQYF. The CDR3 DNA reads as TGTGCCAGTAGCCACCGGACAGGGCGAGAGCAGTACTTC. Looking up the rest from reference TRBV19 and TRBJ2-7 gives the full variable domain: DGGITQSPKYLFRKEGQNVTLSCEQNLNHDAMYWYRQDPGQGLRLIYYSQIVNDFQKGDIAEGYSVSREKKESFPLTVTSAQKNPTAFYLCASSHRTGREQYFGPGTRLTVT.